This is a list of T cell receptor beta chains from one sample in a study of OX40 agonist ivuxolimab in advanced cancers. The table came from immunoSEQ multiplex PCR; TCRdb's copy has only in-frame clones and leaves some out. The sample holds more than 45,000 clones; more than 70% are singletons and the top ten take about 8%. The sample here was CD4+ or CD8+ T cells sorted from blood, taken in a trial of the OX40 agonist ivuxolimab. The receptors derive from an adult with an advanced solid tumor such as melanoma, head and neck, liver or kidney cancer. CDR3s leave out the opening cysteine and the closing phenylalanine or tryptophan.

V gene	J gene	CDR3 protein
TRBV30	TRBJ1-4	AWSRQGNEKLF
TRBV7-3	TRBJ2-3	ASNPGVAVTDTQY
TRBV28	TRBJ2-4	ANSFNKREGPLAKNIQY
TRBV27	TRBJ2-3	ASSISGRRFSDTQY
TRBV4-1	TRBJ2-2	ASSQEVGTGRPGELF
TRBV5-1	TRBJ2-1	ASSILGGGSNEQF
TRBV4-1	TRBJ1-4	ASRRVVNEKLF
TRBV27	TRBJ2-4	ASGLLTGWAKNIQY
TRBV5-1	TRBJ2-1	ASSLVPSGINEQF
TRBV7-6	TRBJ2-1	ASSLALAANEQF
TRBV6-5	TRBJ2-7	ASRNPGTTYEQY
TRBV5-1	TRBJ2-1	ASRGAGGPTYNEQF
TRBV18	TRBJ2-7	ASSPGTGKGEQY
TRBV19	TRBJ2-1	ASSDTGTRTNEQF
TRBV6-6	TRBJ2-7	ASSPQGASYEQY
TRBV6-5	TRBJ1-2	ASRWGRDYGYT
TRBV5-4	TRBJ2-1	ASSLISNEQF
TRBV28	TRBJ2-2	ASSLLKGNTGELF
TRBV5-4	TRBJ2-1	ASSLRTKDEQF
TRBV5-1	TRBJ2-7	ASSLVGTGDHEQY
TRBV30	TRBJ1-1	AWAGGTEAF
TRBV14	TRBJ1-4	ASSQDRAGGTEKLF
TRBV9	TRBJ2-7	ASSPRQSVNEQY
TRBV11-2	TRBJ1-1	ASAGQLNTEAF
TRBV7-8	TRBJ2-3	ASSPYWGSDTQY
TRBV11-2	TRBJ2-3	ASSRRQAGTTDTQY
TRBV30	TRBJ1-4	AWDSVNEKLF
TRBV6-5	TRBJ2-1	ASGQRAKQF
TRBV9	TRBJ2-1	ASSVTSGTDYNEQF
TRBV5-8	TRBJ1-3	ASSRQADSGNTIY
TRBV29-1	TRBJ2-5	SVFGTSGSRETQY
TRBV5-1	TRBJ1-1	ASSQGGAGTATEAF
TRBV11-2	TRBJ2-1	ASSSLRRNYNEQF
TRBV5-4	TRBJ2-3	ASSLLASSTDTQY
TRBV7-3	TRBJ2-3	ASSLGQGADTQY
TRBV4-1	TRBJ1-2	ASSQNNRDRDYGYT
TRBV7-7	TRBJ2-5	ASSPTGPGAQY
TRBV2	TRBJ2-7	ASSEGGLAGYYEQY
TRBV2	TRBJ1-2	AIRSGASYGYT
TRBV5-5	TRBJ2-3	ASSPQVSISDTQY
TRBV6-4	TRBJ1-2	ASSGQGLGGYT